The entry below describes one T cell receptor beta chain. This specimen comes from a study of blood T cell repertoires in COVID-19. Study details: Acute-phase and convalescent COVID-19 samples originated in the United States, Italy and Spain. PBMCs, B-cell-depleted T cells, or T cells were the source of the cDNA or gDNA that made up the material.

Clones were read by immunoSEQ multiplex PCR, and TCRdb kept only the in-frame ones, dropping some. The data contain around 140,000 clones, roughly 82% of them singletons. Per germline, CDR1 LGHDT and CDR2 YNNKEL (reference sequence). V trimming: 3 bases; J trimming: 4 bases; junction bases outside the gene matches: 12. This CDR3 spans 17 amino acids. This clonotype originated in a man in his sixties with active or convalescent COVID-19. The J gene is TRBJ1-3, the V gene TRBV3-1 (or the pseudogene TRBV3-2); 7 bases align to TRBD1. Sequencing was performed on peripheral blood. DNA of the CDR3: TGTGCCAGCAGCCACCAAGGGACAGCTATTTGGGGAAACACCATATATTTT. Protein product: CASSHQGTAIWGNTIYF.